This T cell receptor beta chain was captured in a study of T cells in Graves' hyperthyroidism and ophthalmopathy. Study-wide results and caveats: Blood also held most thyroid clonotypes expanded beyond 0.001. Stable hyperthyroidism was separated from ophthalmopathy by a model based on 13 V-J features. It was a median around 6 months before onset that the model predicted ophthalmopathy.

Orbital computed tomography, thyroid ultrasound, serum thyroxine and TRAb, and clinical symptoms together informed the diagnoses. There were TCR beta CDR3 regions amplified from RNA transcripts. First-round RT-PCR of the TCR CDR3 relied on the HTBI primer set. TCRdb reanalysed the multiplex PCR reads using MiXCR and keeps one entry per CDR3 protein. This sample has hundreds of thousands of distinct CDR3 sequences, with about 45% found just once. Germline values: CDR1 SGHAT, CDR2 FQDESV (reference sequence). This CDR3 has 12 residues. V was pared by 8 bases and J by 2 bases, with 9 bases between. Regarding this clonotype: The target antigen is unknown.

The sequenced sample consisted of peripheral blood or thyroid tissue (not recorded which). The clonotype comes from an adult man with Graves' disease, either hyperthyroidism or ophthalmopathy (not recorded which). This chain joins TRBV11-1 and TRBJ1-2; D unclear. The CDR3: CASPTRNYGYTF. CDR3 DNA sequence: TGTGCCAGCCCCACGAGGAACTATGGCTACACCTTC.